The clone carrying this T cell receptor beta chain was seen only a few times. The sample is drawn from a study of T cell changes during pregnancy in multiple sclerosis. The V end was cut by 4 bases, the J end by 0 bases, with 16 bases between. The CDR3 contains 15 residues. Germline assignment: CDR1 SQVTM and CDR2 ANQGSEA. Repertoires were generated with immunoSEQ multiplex PCR, while TCRdb's copy carries only in-frame clones and drops some. The table has some 64,000 clones, roughly 87% seen once. The sample in question was peripheral blood, obtained in the second trimester of pregnancy. The sequence came from a female donor in good health, enrolled as a control in a pregnancy study. The V gene is TRBV29-1, the J gene TRBJ2-7, with a tentative D call TRBD1 (5 bases). The CDR3 DNA reads as TGCAGCGTTGCCCCTAACATAGACAGCTCCTACGAGCAGTACTTC. It specifies CSVAPNIDSSYEQYF.